This TCR beta chain stems from a study of OX40 agonist ivuxolimab in advanced cancers. Study in general: As their treatment, patients were administered ivuxolimab, an agonistic anti-OX40 (CD134) antibody. Earlier anti-PD-1, anti-PD-L1 or anti-CTLA-4 therapy was permitted; 30% to 50% had received some.

The table came from immunoSEQ multiplex PCR; TCRdb's copy has only in-frame clones and leaves some out. The sample holds just over 35,000 clones, approximately 76% seen once. The sequence was obtained from an adult with an advanced solid tumor such as melanoma, head and neck, liver or kidney cancer. The input for sequencing was CD4+ or CD8+ T cells sorted from blood, taken in a trial of the OX40 agonist ivuxolimab.

The CDR3 is CASSLRFLVGNTIYF. The CDR3 DNA follows: TGTGCCAGCAGCTTACGTTTCCTCGTCGGAAACACCATATATTTT. The rearrangement uses TRBV7-2 and TRBJ1-3; D is ambiguous. CDR1 SGHTA and CDR2 FQGNSA come from the germline V gene. The CDR3 has 15 residues. The ends were cut back, 2 bases at V and 4 bases at J, with 12 bases in the middle.